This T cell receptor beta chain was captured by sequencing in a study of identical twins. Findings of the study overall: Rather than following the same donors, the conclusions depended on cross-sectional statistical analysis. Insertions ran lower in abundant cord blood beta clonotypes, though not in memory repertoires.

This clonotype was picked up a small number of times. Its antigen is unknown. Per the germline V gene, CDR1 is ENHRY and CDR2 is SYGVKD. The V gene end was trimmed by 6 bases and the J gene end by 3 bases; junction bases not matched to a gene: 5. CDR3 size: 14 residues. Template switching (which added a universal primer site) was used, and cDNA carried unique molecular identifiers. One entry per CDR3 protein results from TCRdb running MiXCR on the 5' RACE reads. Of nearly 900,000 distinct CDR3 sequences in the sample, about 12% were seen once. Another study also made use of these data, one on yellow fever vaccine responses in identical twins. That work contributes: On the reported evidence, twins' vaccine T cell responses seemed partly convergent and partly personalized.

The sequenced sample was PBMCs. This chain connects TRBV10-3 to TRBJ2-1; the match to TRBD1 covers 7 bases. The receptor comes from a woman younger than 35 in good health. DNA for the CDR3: TGTGCCATCAGCCCGGGACAGCACTACAATGAGCAGTTCTTC. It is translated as CAISPGQHYNEQFF.